This is a list of T cell receptor beta chains from one sample in a study of cytomegalovirus exposure and HLA in healthy donors. This table comes from immunoSEQ multiplex PCR, and its TCRdb copy is limited to in-frame clones, with some not included. This sample has 110,000 to 150,000 clones, with almost 85% found just once. Material for sequencing was PBMCs. These receptors all come from a woman aged 55 to 70 in good health and CMV-seropositive. Each CDR3 is given with its conserved first and last residue. The order of the fields is V gene, clone size, J gene, D gene, CDR3 DNA, CDR3 protein. The D gene is left open where the match is weak. Some rows mark clone size as missing; the rest say once, few, many or name a class of expanded clone.

TRBV4-3,-,TRBJ2-1,TRBD2,TGCGCCAGCAGCCAAGATCTAGTCCTAGCGGGAGGCAATGAGCAGTTCTTC,CASSQDLVLAGGNEQFF
TRBV9,-,TRBJ2-7,-,TGTGCCAGCAGCGCCGTAGAGACACCAGGTTTCTACGAGCAGTACTTC,CASSAVETPGFYEQYF
TRBV28,-,TRBJ1-4,-,TGTGCCAGCAGCCTCCAGGGAGGGAATGAAAAACTGTTTTTT,CASSLQGGNEKLFF
TRBV6-5,-,TRBJ1-3,TRBD1,TGTGCCAGCAGGCAGGGGGCGGCTGGAAACACCATATATTTT,CASRQGAAGNTIYF
TRBV5-1,once,TRBJ2-7,TRBD1,TGCGCCAGCAGCCCCAGGACAGGGTCTACCTACGAGCAGTACTTC,CASSPRTGSTYEQYF
TRBV7-8,once,TRBJ2-7,-,TGTGCCAGCAGCTTAGTGACAGGATCCTACGAGCAGTACTTC,CASSLVTGSYEQYF
TRBV29-1,-,TRBJ2-3,TRBD2,TGCAGCGTTGAGGGACTAGGAACGGCAGATACGCAGTATTTT,CSVEGLGTADTQYF
TRBV28,-,TRBJ1-1,-,TGTGCCAGCAGTTTATTTCTCGGTGAAGCTTTCTTT,CASSLFLGEAFF
TRBV5-4,-,TRBJ2-3,-,TGTGCCAGCAGGCCCGCGTGGGCAGGGGGGTCAGATACGCAGTATTTT,CASRPAWAGGSDTQYF
TRBV25-1,once,TRBJ2-5,-,TGTGCCAGCAGTGAATTAGCCCTAGACGGCCAAGAGACCCAGTACTTC,CASSELALDGQETQYF
TRBV7-2,-,TRBJ2-7,TRBD2,TGTGCCAGCAGTCGTAGTAGGCTAGCGGGAGCCTACGAGCAGTACTTC,CASSRSRLAGAYEQYF
TRBV5-1,few,TRBJ2-3,-,TGCGCCAGCAGCTTTACAGGGTACCCTAGCACAGATACGCAGTATTTT,CASSFTGYPSTDTQYF
TRBV19,-,TRBJ2-3,TRBD1,TGTGCCACCCGGGACAGGGGTCGAACAGATACGCAGTATTTT,CATRDRGRTDTQYF
TRBV30,-,TRBJ1-3,-,TGTGCCTGGAGCAGGGGTAGATCTGGAAACACCATATATTTT,CAWSRGRSGNTIYF
TRBV6-1,-,TRBJ2-5,TRBD1,TGTGCCAGCAGACCGACAGGGGGAGGACAAGAGACCCAGTACTTC,CASRPTGGGQETQYF
TRBV19,-,TRBJ2-7,TRBD2,TGTGCCACTAGACTAGCGGGAGTCGGCGAGCAGTACTTC,CATRLAGVGEQYF
TRBV9,-,TRBJ2-1,TRBD2,TGTGCCAGCAGCGTAGCTGGGACTAGCGCGAGCGAGCAGTTCTTC,CASSVAGTSASEQFF
TRBV4-2,-,TRBJ1-4,-,TGTGCCAGCAGCCTGTACAGGGAAACTAATGAAAAACTGTTTTTT,CASSLYRETNEKLFF
TRBV6-4,-,TRBJ2-7,TRBD2,TGTGCCAGCAGCTATCCCCGGGGCGGGAGCTCCTACGAGCAGTACTTC,CASSYPRGGSSYEQYF
TRBV27,-,TRBJ2-7,TRBD2,TGTGCCAGCAGTCCCCGATTAGCGGGTTCGAGAAACGAGCAGTACTTC,CASSPRLAGSRNEQYF
TRBV6-1,-,TRBJ1-4,TRBD1,TGTGCCAGCAGAGATACAGGGGGAACTAATGAAAAACTGTTTTTT,CASRDTGGTNEKLFF
TRBV9,-,TRBJ2-3,-,TGTGCCAGCAGCCCAAGACAGAGCACAGATACGCAGTATTTT,CASSPRQSTDTQYF
TRBV6-5,-,TRBJ1-5,TRBD1,TGTGCCACCAAGGGGGCAGGGCAGCCCCAGCATTTT,CATKGAGQPQHF
TRBV29-1,-,TRBJ2-5,-,TGCAGCCCCCCGAACAGGGACATGGGAGAGACCCAGTACTTC,CSPPNRDMGETQYF
TRBV11-3,-,TRBJ2-2,-,TGTGCCAGCAGCTTAGATCTTACCGGGGAGCTGTTTTTT,CASSLDLTGELFF
TRBV2,-,TRBJ1-3,-,TGTGCCAGCAAAAGGGATCAGGACCACGGGGCTGGAAACACCATATATTTT,CASKRDQDHGAGNTIYF
TRBV7-8,-,TRBJ2-1,-,TGTGCCAGCAGCTCCTCGGGTCCAGCTTACAATGAGCAGTTCTTC,CASSSSGPAYNEQFF
TRBV29-1,-,TRBJ1-1,-,TGCAGCGTTGTGTCAGGGCAGATGAACACTGAAGCTTTCTTT,CSVVSGQMNTEAFF
TRBV7-2,-,TRBJ2-2,TRBD2,TGTGCCAGCAGCTTAGGACTAGCGGGAGGGCCCGGGGAGCTGTTTTTT,CASSLGLAGGPGELFF
TRBV25-1,-,TRBJ1-5,TRBD1,TGTGCCAGCAGTGAGCCGGGGACAGGGAATCAGCCCCAGCATTTT,CASSEPGTGNQPQHF
TRBV7-2,-,TRBJ1-1,TRBD1,TGTGCCAGCAGCCAAACAGGGGCTGCAAGGGGTTTCTTT,CASSQTGAARGFF
TRBV5-6,-,TRBJ1-4,-,TGTGCCAGCAGCTTGATGGCAGGGAGGGAAAAACTGTTTTTT,CASSLMAGREKLFF
TRBV7-2,once,TRBJ2-7,TRBD2,TGTGCCAGCAGCCCCGGGACTAGCGGGGGAAGGTACGAGCAGTACTTC,CASSPGTSGGRYEQYF
TRBV2,-,TRBJ2-7,-,TGTGCCAGCAGGAGGGAGCTATCCTACGAGCAGTACTTC,CASRRELSYEQYF
TRBV14,-,TRBJ2-3,TRBD1,TGTGCCAGCAGCCCGGGACAGGGTTGGGCAGATACGCAGTATTTT,CASSPGQGWADTQYF
TRBV5-4,-,TRBJ2-1,TRBD2,TGTGCCAGCAGGGATCAGCGGGAGCTAAGCGATGAGCAGTTCTTC,CASRDQRELSDEQFF
TRBV6-5,-,TRBJ2-7,-,TGTGCCAGCAGTTATCGGAGACAGTCAGGCTACGAGCAGTACTTC,CASSYRRQSGYEQYF
TRBV6-6,once,TRBJ2-7,TRBD2,TGTGCCAGCAGTTACGACGGGACTAGTAGCCTCGAGCAGTACTTC,CASSYDGTSSLEQYF
TRBV18,few,TRBJ2-3,-,TGTGCCAGCTCCCCCCTCCCAGATACGCAGTATTTT,CASSPLPDTQYF
TRBV9,-,TRBJ1-1,-,TGTGCCAGCAGCGTAGGGGGAGAGCGCACTGAAGCTTTCTTT,CASSVGGERTEAFF
TRBV5-1,once,TRBJ2-7,TRBD1,TGCGCCAGCAGCTGGGACAGGGGACCTTACGAGCAGTACTTC,CASSWDRGPYEQYF
TRBV30,-,TRBJ2-7,-,TGTGCCTCCTCCCCGACAGGTTCTACCTACGAGCAGTACTTC,CASSPTGSTYEQYF
TRBV19,-,TRBJ2-7,-,TGTGCCAGTAGTGATCCGGGGTCCTCCTACGAGCAGTACTTC,CASSDPGSSYEQYF
TRBV19,-,TRBJ2-7,-,TGTGCCAGTAGTCGGGATCCTTCTTTCGACGAGCAGTACTTC,CASSRDPSFDEQYF
TRBV29-1,-,TRBJ1-1,-,TGCAGCGTTGGCGAGGGGGTTTTCACTGAAGCTTTCTTT,CSVGEGVFTEAFF
TRBV7-3,-,TRBJ1-5,-,TGTGCCAGCAGCTTATCACACAATCAGCCCCAGCATTTT,CASSLSHNQPQHF
TRBV27,few,TRBJ2-1,-,TGTGCCAGCAGTTTAACGATTGGGAGCGTTTACAATGAGCAGTTCTTC,CASSLTIGSVYNEQFF
TRBV4-2,-,TRBJ2-7,TRBD2,TGTGCCAGCAGCCAAGCACTAGCGGCAGCCTACGAGCAGTACTTC,CASSQALAAAYEQYF
TRBV4-3,-,TRBJ1-2,-,TGCGCCAGCAGCCAAGATCCACAGGGTCCAGCCTATGGCTACACCTTC,CASSQDPQGPAYGYTF
TRBV12-5,-,TRBJ2-1,TRBD1,TGTGCTAGTGGCACAGGGGGCGAAGGCTTGGGTGAGCAGTTCTTC,CASGTGGEGLGEQFF